These 29 T cell receptor beta chains share one sample of origin, sequenced in a study of blood T cell repertoires in COVID-19. The method was immunoSEQ multiplex PCR; TCRdb's version includes in-frame clones alone and lacks a portion of them. The table shows roughly 87,000 clones, with approximately 83% occurring only once. The sample taken for sequencing was peripheral blood. The receptors shown here come from a woman aged 70-85 years with acute or convalescent COVID-19.

The table lists this clone with a few counts. The gene calls are TRBV28 and TRBJ1-2, with D unclear. V shed 5 bases and J shed 10 bases, with 14 bases lying between them. The CDR3 extends over 12 amino acids. Germline values: CDR1 MDHEN, CDR2 SYDVKM. The CDR3 region has the DNA TGTGCCAGCAGTCTCCGGTTGGGCGACTACACCTTC. Protein: CASSLRLGDYTF.

The rearrangement links TRBV7-8 to TRBJ1-2, with TRBD1 matching over 9 bases. V was clipped by 6 bases and J by 0 bases; unmatched bases: 8. From germline, CDR1 is SGHVS and CDR2 FQNEAQ. There are 16 residues in the CDR3. The CDR3, as DNA: TGTGCCAGCAGTCAAGGGACAGGGTCTTCTAACTATGGCTACACCTTC. It specifies CASSQGTGSSNYGYTF.

This clone was detected once. The chain is built from TRBV6-5 and TRBJ2-7, with 7 bases matching TRBD1. Trimming removed 0 bases from V and 7 bases from J; junction bases left unmatched: 3. Germline V gene sequence: CDR1 MNHEY, CDR2 SVGAGI. This CDR3 contains 13 residues. Here the CDR3 reads CASSYSNRGEQYF. CDR3 nucleotide sequence: TGTGCCAGCAGTTACTCGAACAGGGGAGAGCAGTACTTC.

The chain employs TRBV5-5 and TRBJ2-7, with 8 bases matching TRBD1. The ends lost 0 bases at V and 2 bases at J; junction bases unmatched: 4. Germline CDR1 is SGHKS and CDR2 is YYEKEE (reference sequence). The CDR3 runs 15 residues. The CDR3 reads CASSLAGTGTYEQYF. CDR3 DNA sequence: TGTGCCAGCAGCTTGGCCGGGACAGGAACCTACGAGCAGTACTTC.

The J gene is TRBJ1-3, the V gene TRBV2; D ambiguous. Germline V lookup: CDR1 SNHLY, CDR2 FYNNEI. The CDR3 totals 15 residues. Trimming cost V 4 bases and J 0 bases, with 10 bases left between them. Here the CDR3 reads CASSAAASSGNTIYF. CDR3 in DNA: TGTGCCAGCAGTGCTGCGGCGAGCTCTGGAAACACCATATATTTT.

The chain recombines TRBV10-1 with TRBJ1-2; tentative D call: TRBD1 (6 bases). This CDR3 is 19 amino acids long. Trimming cost V 0 bases and J 6 bases, with 26 bases left between them. Germline lookup yields CDR1 WNHNN and CDR2 SYGVQD (reference sequence). The CDR3 here is CASSESIRGGGQRFDGYTF. The CDR3 nucleotides are TGCGCCAGCAGTGAGTCGATAAGGGGGGGAGGACAGCGTTTCGATGGCTACACCTTC.

V gene TRBV5-1 combines with J gene TRBJ1-1, with a weak D call TRBD1 (6 bases). Germline V lookup: CDR1 SGHRS, CDR2 YFSETQ. The CDR3 is 14 amino acids. V was cut by 0 bases and J by 4 bases, with 10 bases left in between. The CDR3 region is CASSLAGGVTEAFF. The CDR3 DNA sequence: TGCGCCAGCAGCTTGGCGGGGGGCGTCACTGAAGCTTTCTTT.

CDR3 DNA: TGTGCCAGCACCAACAGGGCAAGGGACACCGGGGAGCTGTTTTTT. Its translation: CASTNRARDTGELFF. V gene TRBV28 combines with J gene TRBJ2-2; maybe TRBD1 (6 bases). Trimming took 7 bases from V and 3 from J, leaving 15 bases between them. The CDR3 is 15 amino acids. Germline loops: CDR1 MDHEN, CDR2 SYDVKM.

The V call is TRBV5-1, the J call TRBJ2-1; D possibly corresponds to TRBD1 (6 bases). CDR3 length: 16 residues. Per the germline V gene, CDR1 is SGHRS and CDR2 is YFSETQ. The V gene lost 4 bases and the J gene lost 5 bases, with 19 bases spanning the gap. In DNA, the CDR3 is TGCGCCAGCAGCCAACAGGGTGAGGTCAGCAACAATGAGCAGTTCTTC. Its translation: CASSQQGEVSNNEQFF.

This chain joins TRBV9 and TRBJ2-1, with D possibly being TRBD1 (5 bases). CDR1 SGDLS and CDR2 YYNGEE come from the germline V gene. The CDR3 extends over 14 amino acids. The V and J ends lost 3 bases and 5 bases respectively, with 12 bases between them. The CDR3 loop reads CASSAAGWDNEQFF. CDR3 sequence (DNA): TGTGCCAGCAGCGCCGCAGGGTGGGACAATGAGCAGTTCTTC.

The chain has TRBV11-3 and TRBJ2-5; D gene uncertain. CDR1 SGHNT and CDR2 YENEEA come from the germline V gene. The CDR3 is 14 residues long. Trimming cost V 5 bases and J 1 base, with 11 bases left between them. The CDR3 spells CASSLRITQETQYF. The CDR3 DNA reads TGTGCCAGCAGCCTCAGGATCACCCAAGAGACCCAGTACTTC. Variable domain in full (rest from reference TRBV11-3 and TRBJ2-5): EAGVVQSPRYKIIEKKQPVAFWCNPISGHNTLYWYLQNLGQGPELLIRYENEEAVDDSQLPKDRFSAERLKGVDSTLKIQPAELGDSAVYLCASSLRITQETQYFGPGTRLLVL.

This clone was recorded a few times. The chain carries TRBV7-8 and TRBJ1-2, with 7 positions matching TRBD1. The ends lost 1 base at V and 8 bases at J; junction bases unmatched: 7. The germline V gene encodes CDR1 SGHVS and CDR2 FQNEAQ. The CDR3 length is 14 residues. CDR3 coding DNA: TGTGCCAGCAGCTTAGGCCCGACAGGGTTCGGCTACACCTTC. Translating it yields CASSLGPTGFGYTF.

The chain recombines TRBV7-3 with TRBJ2-4; D is unclear. Germline V gene data show CDR1 as SGHTA and CDR2 as FQGTGA. The V gene lost 5 bases and the J gene lost 0 bases, with 20 bases spanning the gap. This CDR3 comprises 18 residues. CDR3 residues: CASSPRGSDHLAKNIQYF. The CDR3 nucleotides read TGTGCCAGCAGCCCCCGAGGCAGCGACCATCTAGCCAAAAACATTCAGTACTTC.

In this sample, this clone turned up once. The chain carries TRBV6-5 and TRBJ1-1; a possible D gene is TRBD1 (5 bases). Germline V gene lookup returns CDR1 MNHEY and CDR2 SVGAGI. The ends were cut back, 10 bases at V and 3 bases at J, with 12 bases in the middle. The CDR3 loop spans 12 amino acids. The CDR3 coding sequence is TGTGCCACGGTCACAGGATACACTGAAGCTTTCTTT. Translating gives CATVTGYTEAFF.

The chain recombines TRBV7-8 with TRBJ2-2; 8 nucleotides match TRBD1. The trim removed 3 bases at V and 4 bases at J, leaving 1 base unmatched. The CDR3 runs to 14 residues. Germline V gene data show CDR1 as SGHVS and CDR2 as FQNEAQ. CDR3 DNA: TGTGCCAGCAGCTTGGGACAGGCCACCGGGGAGCTGTTTTTT. Residues: CASSLGQATGELFF.

This clone was observed a single time. CDR3 bases: TGTGCCAGCAGCTTAATTTCAGAAGGAAACACCATATATTTT. Protein sequence: CASSLISEGNTIYF. The chain carries TRBV7-8 and TRBJ1-3, with no clear D. Germline V lookup: CDR1 SGHVS, CDR2 FQNEAQ. CDR3 length: 14 amino acids. The germline V and J ends were trimmed by 2 bases and 4 bases, with 9 bases remaining between them.

The chain links TRBV5-1 to TRBJ2-1, with 8 bases identical to TRBD2. V shed 5 bases and J 0 bases; nucleotides not matched to a gene: 4. CDR1 and CDR2 (germline): SGHRS, YFSETQ. This CDR3 is 15 amino acids long. In DNA form, the CDR3 reads TGCGCCAGCAGTTCCGGGACTAGCTCCTACAATGAGCAGTTCTTC. This gives the protein CASSSGTSSYNEQFF.

This clone was observed once. The J gene is TRBJ2-1, the V gene TRBV5-1, with 7 bases lining up with TRBD2. Per the germline V gene, CDR1 is SGHRS and CDR2 is YFSETQ. The CDR3 spans 17 residues. The V gene end was trimmed by 2 bases and the J gene end by 0 bases; junction bases not matched to a gene: 8. CDR3 coding DNA: TGCGCCAGCAGCTTAAGACCGACTAGCATCTCCTACAATGAGCAGTTCTTC. Protein sequence: CASSLRPTSISYNEQFF.

The rearrangement uses TRBV18 and TRBJ2-1; TRBD1 matches 7 bases. This CDR3 contains 13 residues. The V gene end was trimmed by 10 bases and the J gene end by 5 bases; junction bases not matched to a gene: 8. Germline lookup yields CDR1 KGHSH and CDR2 LQKENI. The CDR3 nucleotides read TGTGCCACCACGAGGGGGCTAGACAATGAGCAGTTCTTC. It translates to CATTRGLDNEQFF.

The chain uses TRBV29-1 and TRBJ1-3; D is unresolved. V was pared by 4 bases and J by 0 bases, with 10 bases between. Germline V gives CDR1 SQVTM, CDR2 ANQGSEA. The CDR3 is 14 amino acids. CDR3 nucleotides: TGCAGCGTTGTGCCGCAGATCTCTGGAAACACCATATATTTT. This translates into CSVVPQISGNTIYF.

The chain uses TRBV28 and TRBJ2-1; 8 bases fit TRBD2. This CDR3 has 15 amino acids. V lost 5 bases to trimming and J lost 5 bases; unmatched junction nucleotides: 8. Per germline, CDR1 MDHEN and CDR2 SYDVKM. CDR3 residues: CASSPKPGGNNEQFF. The CDR3 nucleotides read TGTGCCAGCAGTCCCAAGCCGGGGGGGAACAATGAGCAGTTCTTC.

This clone was recorded a few times. The chain recombines TRBV5-1 with TRBJ1-2; D is perhaps TRBD1 (6 bases). The CDR3 runs 15 residues. Germline V gives CDR1 SGHRS, CDR2 YFSETQ. Trimming removed 4 bases from V and 2 bases from J, with 15 bases in between. The CDR3 nucleotides are TGCGCCAGCAGCCCGGACGGCAGGGGCAACTATGGCTACACCTTC. This translates into CASSPDGRGNYGYTF. Full variable domain (remainder filled in from reference TRBV5-1 and TRBJ1-2): KAGVTQTPRYLIKTRGQQVTLSCSPISGHRSVSWYQQTPGQGLQFLFEYFSETQRNKGNFPGRFSGRQFSNSRSEMNVSTLELGDSALYLCASSPDGRGNYGYTFGSGTRLTVV.

The CDR3 region has the DNA TGTGCCAGCAGTGAGCCCAATCCAGGGCCCGGCGGGGAGCTGTTTTTT. Translation: CASSEPNPGPGGELFF. The rearrangement links TRBV2 to TRBJ2-2; possible D gene TRBD1, 5 bases. Germline V gene lookup returns CDR1 SNHLY and CDR2 FYNNEI. The CDR3 loop spans 16 amino acids. V lost 3 bases, J lost 7 bases, and 18 bases lay in between.

V and J are TRBV6-6 and TRBJ2-2; 10 bases fit TRBD1. Germline V gene sequence: CDR1 MNHNY, CDR2 SVGAGI (reference sequence). The CDR3 loop spans 16 amino acids. J gave up 0 bases and V 2 bases, and 0 bases lay outside the gene matches. The chain's CDR3 is CASSYGTGANTGELFF. The CDR3 region has the DNA TGTGCCAGCAGTTACGGGACAGGGGCGAACACCGGGGAGCTGTTTTTT.

The J gene is TRBJ2-1, the V gene TRBV2; D might be TRBD1 (6 bases). CDR1 and CDR2 (germline): SNHLY, FYNNEI. V lost 3 bases, J lost 4 bases, and 7 bases lay in between. CDR3 length: 13 residues. CDR3 sequence (DNA): TGTGCCAGCAGTGACGGACAGTACAATGAGCAGTTCTTC. It encodes CASSDGQYNEQFF.

The chain carries TRBV28 and TRBJ2-7; D unclear. Trimming cost V 5 bases and J 2 bases, with 10 bases left between them. The CDR3 sequence is 13 residues long. Germline V gene data show CDR1 as MDHEN and CDR2 as SYDVKM. The CDR3 DNA is TGTGCCAGCAGTATCACACCGACCTACGAGCAGTACTTC. Translating gives CASSITPTYEQYF.

This clone was detected only once. This chain connects TRBV12-5 to TRBJ2-5; D not resolved. V was clipped by 0 bases and J by 5 bases, with 13 bases between them. The CDR3 runs to 15 residues. Germline V gives CDR1 LGHNT, CDR2 FRNRAP. The CDR3 nucleotides read TGTGCTAGTGGTTTGGTTGCTGAGGTTGGCGAGACCCAGTACTTC. Translated: CASGLVAEVGETQYF.

The chain joins TRBV9 to TRBJ2-7; D may be TRBD2 (6 bases). CDR1 is SGDLS, CDR2 YYNGEE, per germline. CDR3 length equals 14 residues. V lost 6 bases and J 3 bases, leaving 16 bases between the germline ends. CDR3 bases: TGTGCCAGCATCCCGAGAGGGGAGGTCTACGAGCAGTACTTC. As protein: CASIPRGEVYEQYF.

With respect to this clone: The sample has other DNA sequences that encode this CDR3 too. The V call is TRBV5-1, the J call TRBJ2-5, with 7 bases that match TRBD1. V shed 0 bases and J 3 bases; nucleotides not matched to a gene: 2. Germline V gene lookup returns CDR1 SGHRS and CDR2 YFSETQ. The CDR3 contains 14 residues. This chain's CDR3 is CASSLVGGKETQYF. CDR3 coding DNA: TGCGCCAGCAGCTTGGTAGGGGGCAAAGAGACCCAGTACTTC.